This TCR beta chain was captured in a study of OX40 agonist ivuxolimab in advanced cancers. About the full investigation: Ivuxolimab was an agonistic, fully human IgG2 monoclonal antibody directed against OX40 (CD134), a costimulatory receptor. The point of sequencing TCRbeta in the periphery was to test whether ivuxolimab changed TCR sequence diversity and drove clonal T-cell expansion. The monotherapy dose-escalation portion (N ≈ 50 patients) of the phase I ivuxolimab trial is reported in the paper. Of the 50 or so patients in dose escalation, around 19 had hepatocellular carcinoma, some 15 had melanoma, 9 had renal cell carcinoma and 9 had head and neck cancer. Prior anti-PD-1, anti-PD-L1 or anti-CTLA-4 therapy was permitted, and approximately 42% of dose-escalation patients had received checkpoint inhibitors. In the dose-escalation cohort, roughly 82% of patients were male, and the mean age was 60 years with a range of roughly 23 to 79. Intravenous ivuxolimab was administered to patients every 2 weeks at six dose levels: 0.01, 0.1, 0.3, 1.5, 3 and 10 mg/kg. Partial responses were achieved by three dose-escalation patients, of whom one had hepatocellular carcinoma and two had cutaneous melanoma. Overall study results and their limits: At doses from 0.1 to 3.0 mg/kg, clonal expansion was seen in both CD4+ and CD8+ blood T cells between baseline and week 6. After ivuxolimab, expanded clones were on average more numerous among CD8+ T cells than among CD4+ T cells. Which antigens the clonally expanded peripheral T cells were specific for was not determined. Low levels of normalized T-cell clonal expansion were also seen in some nonresponding patients. In partial responders in the 0.1-3.0 mg/kg groups, normalized peripheral clonal expansion was found to be among the lowest, especially among CD8+ T cells.

To sequence the TCRbeta CDR3 region, genomic DNA was isolated from the sorted cells. TCRbeta CDR3 regions were sequenced using the immunoSEQ Assay. The table comes from immuneACCESS by way of TCRdb, which keeps in-frame sequences with V and J called. Part of the clones is missing from these tables; in studies checked, under half for an unresolved V gene and the rest for unknown reasons. The table for this sample lists about 46,000 clones; 88% of them were counted only once. 55% to 60% of the sample belongs to the ten largest clones. The table lists this clone with a few counts. Its antigen has not been determined. Base qualities are missing; no much larger clone stands one base away. Unmatched junction bases come to 4, with V trimmed by 2 bases and J by 8 bases. Counted from cysteine to phenylalanine, this CDR3 has 13 amino acids. CDR3 DNA is the only sequence kept; it has 39 bases, read in frame from the first base. CDR1 and CDR2 are read off the germline V gene as SGDLS and YYNGEE.

The trial excluded patients who had a history of autoimmune disease or were on systemic immunosuppression. Peripheral blood for TCR sequencing was drawn from every dose cohort at baseline, at cycle 4 day 1 and at cycle 7 day 1. The samples were taken from a phase I, first-in-human, multicenter, open-label dose-escalation trial of ivuxolimab. Adults with locally advanced or metastatic melanoma, renal cell carcinoma, hepatocellular carcinoma or head and neck squamous cell carcinoma were enrolled in the trial. Before TCR sequencing, CD4+ T cells and CD8+ T cells from peripheral blood were sorted into separate populations.

The TCR comes from an adult with an advanced solid tumor such as melanoma, head and neck, liver or kidney cancer. The chain joins TRBV9 to TRBJ1-1; 9 central bases correspond to TRBD1. Material: CD4+ or CD8+ T cells sorted from blood, obtained in a trial of the OX40 agonist ivuxolimab. The DNA is TGTGCCAGCAGCGTCGCCGACAGGGGGGAAGCTTTCTTT. This sequence encodes CASSVADRGEAFF.